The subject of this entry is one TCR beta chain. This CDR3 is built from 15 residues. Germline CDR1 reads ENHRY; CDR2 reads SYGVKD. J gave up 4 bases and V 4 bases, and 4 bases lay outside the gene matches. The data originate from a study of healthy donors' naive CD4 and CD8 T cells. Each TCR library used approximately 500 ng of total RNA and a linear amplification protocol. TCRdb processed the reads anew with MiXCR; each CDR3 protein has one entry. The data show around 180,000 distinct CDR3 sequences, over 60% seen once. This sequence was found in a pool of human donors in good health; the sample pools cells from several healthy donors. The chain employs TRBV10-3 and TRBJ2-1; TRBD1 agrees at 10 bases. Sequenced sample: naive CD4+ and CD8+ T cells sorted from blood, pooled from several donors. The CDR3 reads CAISVGQGVYNEQFF. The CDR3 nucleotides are TGTGCCATCAGTGTAGGACAGGGGGTATACAATGAGCAGTTCTTC.